This T cell receptor (beta chain) is drawn from a study of cytomegalovirus exposure and HLA in healthy donors (TCRdb year 2017). Looking at the study overall: A later analysis indicated that the 100 to 150 validation repertoires were generated on the platform also employed for the 720 or so repertoires of the first cohort. The study aimed to test whether cataloging public T cell receptors could reveal signatures of past pathogen exposure. In addition to the first cohort of 650 to 750 subjects, a separate validation cohort of 130 or so different subjects was used. To predict cytomegalovirus infection status, the study brought together high-throughput TCR immunosequencing, statistical association of individual TCRs with disease status, and machine learning.

CDR1 is given as SGDLS and CDR2 as YYNGEE, both from the germline V gene. The CDR3 has 14 amino acids, counting the end cysteine and phenylalanine. The read is trimmed to its CDR3 DNA, 42 bases read in frame from base 1. Clipping removes 4 bases from V and 3 bases from J, with 6 as the unmatched junction base count. General study outcomes and caveats: The classifier was reported to diagnose cytomegalovirus status with high specificity and sensitivity in both the original cohort and the validation cohort. The study listed approximately 160 TCR beta chains as associated with cytomegalovirus. Most TCR sequences were observed very rarely across donors, whereas some public TCRs were present in many individuals. The authors suggested that the approach could potentially be extended to other disease states and immunological phenotypes. A few of the identified cytomegalovirus-associated TCR beta chains were confirmed in vitro to be specific for cytomegalovirus antigens. A later analysis found that TCRs clustered in the first cohort also tended to co-occur in the 95 to 150 validation repertoires, with more than 90% of cluster scores above 0. All 120 or so repertoires were used to score co-occurrence in the validation cohort in a later analysis, because that analysis had no HLA typing for the cohort.

The donors belonged to the validation cohort of around 120 subjects, which was separate from the roughly 700-subject first cohort. Library generation was performed with the immunoSEQ multiplex PCR assay. The original pipeline was this. To diagnose cytomegalovirus status from the catalog of TCR beta chain sequences, a statistical classification framework was built. TCRdb stores this immuneACCESS table with in-frame sequences only. Part of the clones is absent; in the studies checked, under half of the shortfall reflects unresolved V genes, and no reason is known for the rest. V and J calls and clone size are those listed in that table; D and trimming were worked out from the DNA. A total of about 160,000 clones appear in this sample, about 88% of them only once. The ten largest clones take up 2% to 2.5% of the sample. Of note for this clone: The specificity of this receptor is unknown. No much larger clonotype is one base removed from it; base qualities were not supplied.

Sequencing was carried out using PBMCs. The sequence was collected from a woman younger than 35 in good health and CMV-seronegative. The chain is made from TRBV9 and TRBJ1-2, with 7 central nucleotides matching TRBD1. The nucleotide sequence is given as TGTGCCAGCAGCCCGGGGGACAGCCACTATGGCTACACCTTC. Its translation is CASSPGDSHYGYTF.